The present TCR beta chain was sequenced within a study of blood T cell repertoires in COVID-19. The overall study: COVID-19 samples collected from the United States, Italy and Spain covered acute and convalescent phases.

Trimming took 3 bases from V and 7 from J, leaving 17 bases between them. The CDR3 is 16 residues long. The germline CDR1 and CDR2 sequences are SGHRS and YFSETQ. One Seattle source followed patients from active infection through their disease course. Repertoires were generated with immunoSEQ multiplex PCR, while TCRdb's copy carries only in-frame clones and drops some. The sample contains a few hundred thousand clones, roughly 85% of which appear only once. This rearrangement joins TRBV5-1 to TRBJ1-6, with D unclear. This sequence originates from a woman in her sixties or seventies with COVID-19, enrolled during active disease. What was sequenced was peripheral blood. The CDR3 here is CASSSHSGIANSPLHF. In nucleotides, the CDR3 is TGCGCCAGCAGCTCACACTCCGGGATCGCAAATTCACCCCTCCACTTT.